This T cell receptor beta chain was observed in a study of long-term antiretroviral therapy in people with HIV. The samples, holding roughly 0.85-10 million cryopreserved PBMC, were thawed before DNA extraction was carried out. The assay used was immunoSEQ (version v3.0), run at survey level. For every sample, sequencing targeted roughly 40,000-55,000 T-cell genomes. Data came from immunoSEQ multiplex PCR; TCRdb stores just in-frame clones and leaves some out. The table includes tens of thousands of clones, 95% to 98% detected once. The specimen comprised unsorted PBMCs, sampled 6.9 years after starting antiretroviral therapy. This clonotype originated in a man between 25 and 39 years old with HIV.

DNA of the CDR3: TGCGCCAGCAGCCAACCCGGACAGGGAAAGGCCGGGGAGCTGTTTTTT. Translated, it gives CASSQPGQGKAGELFF. The chain links TRBV4-1 to TRBJ2-2; 8 bases map to TRBD1. Per germline, CDR1 MGHRA and CDR2 YSYEKL. The V gene end was trimmed by 2 bases and the J gene end by 6 bases; junction bases not matched to a gene: 8. The CDR3 is made up of 16 amino acids.